Following are 11 T cell receptor beta chains from one sample sequenced in a study of identical twins. From the 5' RACE reads, TCRdb called clonotypes with MiXCR, one entry per CDR3 protein. The data contain more than 200,000 distinct CDR3 sequences, 11% to 15% of them singletons. The material sequenced was memory (CD45RO+) T cells sorted from blood. All receptors come from a woman younger than 35 in good health.

The chain joins TRBV4-2 to TRBJ2-1, with 10 bases aligning to TRBD2. The ends lost 0 bases at V and 1 base at J; junction bases unmatched: 9. Germline assignment: CDR1 LGHNA and CDR2 YNFKEQ. The CDR3 totals 19 residues. CDR3 nucleotides: TGTGCCAGCAGCCAAGAGAGTTCAGCGGGGGGGCTTTCCTACAATGAGCAGTTCTTC. Translating gives CASSQESSAGGLSYNEQFF.

J is TRBJ2-7 and V is TRBV11-2; TRBD1 agrees at 7 bases. With V trimmed by 5 bases and J by 3 bases, 10 bases remained unmatched. This CDR3 contains 15 residues. Germline V gene sequence: CDR1 SGHAT, CDR2 FQNNGV. The CDR3 DNA follows: TGTGCCAGCAGCCCGACTCACAGGGGTCTCTACGAGCAGTACTTC. Protein sequence: CASSPTHRGLYEQYF.

The chain joins TRBV25-1 to TRBJ1-2, with no clear D. In germline, CDR1 is MGHDK, CDR2 SYGVNS. The ends were cut back, 7 bases at V and 4 bases at J, with 13 bases in the middle. This CDR3 is 13 amino acids long. This CDR3 is CASTPGMGYGYTF. CDR3 in DNA: TGTGCCAGCACCCCTGGCATGGGCTATGGCTACACCTTC.

This clonotype has ten or more counts. This chain joins TRBV5-1 and TRBJ1-1; D not resolved. V was shortened by 2 bases and J by 1 base, with 9 bases between the two germline ends. The CDR3 contains 14 residues. The germline gives CDR1 SGHRS, CDR2 YFSETQ. CDR3 coding DNA: TGCGCCAGCAGCTTAAGCCCGCCGAACACTGAAGCTTTCTTT. This encodes CASSLSPPNTEAFF.

This clonotype was seen more than once but under ten times. V and J are TRBV24-1 and TRBJ2-5, with D possibly TRBD2 on 5 matching bases. The CDR3 spans 14 residues. V was shortened by 3 bases and J by 5 bases, with 12 bases between the two germline ends. Germline CDR1 and CDR2: KGHDR and SFDVKD. CDR3 loop: CATSDPHSGETQYF. CDR3 coding DNA: TGTGCCACCAGTGATCCACACTCGGGGGAGACCCAGTACTTC.

In its sample, this clonotype was seen a few times. This chain joins TRBV20-1 and TRBJ1-5; maybe TRBD1 (6 bases). The germline CDR1 and CDR2 sequences are DFQATT and SNEGSKA (reference sequence). The CDR3 is 13 amino acids. V was shortened by 3 bases and J by 4 bases, with 10 bases between the two germline ends. This CDR3 is CSASLTGNQPQHF. For the CDR3, the DNA is TGCAGTGCTAGTTTAACAGGGAATCAGCCCCAGCATTTT.

This clonotype was observed a handful of times. The genes are TRBV3-1 and TRBJ2-5, with D possibly being TRBD2 (6 bases). Germline V gene data show CDR1 as LGHDT and CDR2 as YNNKEL (reference sequence). The CDR3 contains 15 residues. Trimming left V 2 bases short and J 1 base short, with 11 bases between. The CDR3 DNA follows: TGTGCCAGCAGCCAAACTAGCCTAATCCAAGAGACCCAGTACTTC. This gives the protein CASSQTSLIQETQYF.

The CDR3 coding sequence is TGTGCCAGCAGCTTACCGGATCAGCCCCAGCATTTT. It encodes CASSLPDQPQHF. The J gene is TRBJ1-5, the V gene TRBV7-9; no clear D. V was shortened by 2 bases and J by 5 bases, with 4 bases between the two germline ends. The length of the CDR3 is 12 residues. Germline V gene sequence: CDR1 SEHNR, CDR2 FQNEAQ (reference sequence).

This clonotype was picked up many times. V usage is TRBV7-2 and J usage is TRBJ2-7; D is ambiguous. This CDR3 has 13 residues. The germline V gene has CDR1 SGHTA and CDR2 FQGNSA. Trimming stripped 1 base from V and 4 bases from J, with 8 bases between. For the CDR3, the DNA is TGTGCCAGCAGCTTAGTCAAGTGGTACGAGCAGTACTTC. Amino acid sequence: CASSLVKWYEQYF.

This clonotype has only a few counts. This chain joins TRBV6-2 or TRBV6-3 and TRBJ1-5; no firm D call. The CDR3 runs to 15 residues. Germline CDR1 MNHEY, CDR2 SVGEGT. Deletions cut 8 bases from V and 3 bases from J, with 17 bases between. The CDR3 bases are TGTGCCAGCGGGCCTCATCGTTGGATCAATCAGCCCCAGCATTTT. This codes for CASGPHRWINQPQHF.

The CDR3 sequence: CASSLFTSGANVLTF. CDR3 in DNA: TGTGCCAGCAGCCTGTTTACCTCTGGGGCCAACGTCCTGACTTTC. The chain uses TRBV3-1 and TRBJ2-6; D is uncertain. Trimming removed 4 bases at V and 0 bases at J, with 7 bases between. The germline gives CDR1 LGHDT, CDR2 YNNKEL (reference sequence). The CDR3 covers 15 residues. The full variable domain, completed using reference TRBV3-1 and TRBJ2-6, is DTAVSQTPKYLVTQMGNDKSIKCEQNLGHDTMYWYKQDSKKFLKIMFSYNNKELIINETVPNRFSPKSPDKAHLNLHINSLELGDSAVYFCASSLFTSGANVLTFGAGSRLTVL.